This TCR beta chain was documented in a study of shared clonotypes between healthy human individuals. Overall study context: In total, the donors were two women and a few men aged 18 to 49. Findings and limits, study-wide: It was only blood that was sampled, and tissue repertoires likely differ. The generation probabilities recorded for non-shared clonotypes fell below those of clonotypes shared by all four donors.

This was a deep-level run. Sequencing was performed with immunoSEQ multiplex PCR; in TCRdb, only in-frame clones are kept and a portion is missing. The sample lists about 2.3 million clones; around 93% were seen once. Remarks on this clone: Antigen unknown.

Per germline, CDR1 MNHEY and CDR2 SMNVEV (reference sequence). Trimming stripped 6 bases from V and 4 bases from J, with 22 bases between. The CDR3 covers 17 residues. What was sequenced was naive CD4+ T cells from PBMCs. Described subset: CD45RA+ positively selected. The receptor's source is a man aged 18 to 29 in good health. Some clones in this sample may be carry-over from other donors' samples. The V call is TRBV27, the J call TRBJ2-1, with TRBD2 as a possible D gene (6 bases). The CDR3 DNA reads as TGTGCCAGCAGACTCTTAAGTTGGGGGACTGATTACAATGAGCAGTTCTTC. Translating it yields CASRLLSWGTDYNEQFF.